A single sample is the source of the 4 T cell receptor beta chains below, sequenced in a study of post-analysis software for immune sequencing data. Overall study results and limits: When patients were compared with controls, 5 or 6 TRBV segments were more frequent, TRBV5-6, TRBV5-1 and TRBV20-1 among them.

Every TCR beta cDNA library bore unique molecular identifiers. From the PCR reads, TCRdb called clonotypes with MiXCR, one entry per CDR3 protein. This table holds hundreds of thousands of distinct CDR3 sequences, 25% to 30% found once. No antigen has been assigned to these receptors. Sequencing used blood. These TCRs come from a girl aged 5 to 17 with multiple sclerosis.

In its sample, this clonotype was seen a few times. The CDR3 loop reads CASSWTLAGDQETQYF. CDR3 nucleotides: TGCGCCAGCAGCTGGACCTTGGCGGGGGATCAAGAGACCCAGTACTTC. This chain links TRBV5-1 with TRBJ2-5; TRBD2 matches 7 bases. CDR3 size: 16 residues. Germline V lookup: CDR1 SGHRS, CDR2 YFSETQ. J gave up 2 bases and V 3 bases, and 10 bases lay outside the gene matches.

The chain carries TRBV27 and TRBJ2-3; 7 bases agree with TRBD2. The junction had 12 bases not matched to a gene; V was cut back by 7 bases and J by 2 bases. CDR1 is MNHEY, CDR2 SMNVEV, per germline (reference sequence). This CDR3 region has 16 residues. The CDR3 is CASTQRRGTATDTQYF. The CDR3 DNA is TGTGCCAGCACTCAACGGCGGGGGACGGCCACAGATACGCAGTATTTT.

As regards this clonotype: One base away lies a much larger clone, so this may be a sequencing read error. This chain uses TRBV4-1 with TRBJ2-1; D call uncertain. Per the germline V gene, CDR1 is MGHRA and CDR2 is YSYEKL. Trimming cost V 0 bases and J 7 bases, with 22 bases left between them. This CDR3 region has 18 residues. The chain's CDR3 is CASSQDDVDSHLGNEQFF. CDR3 DNA sequence: TGCGCCAGCAGCCAAGATGACGTAGACTCCCATCTTGGTAATGAGCAGTTCTTC.

In this sample, this clonotype turned up a few times. The CDR3 DNA follows: TGCAGCGTAGGGGTTAGCGGGCTTATGGATGAGCAGTTCTTC. Its protein is CSVGVSGLMDEQFF. The rearrangement links TRBV29-1 to TRBJ2-1, with TRBD2 matching 7 bases. Germline values: CDR1 SQVTM, CDR2 ANQGSEA. Trimming removed 6 bases from V and 8 bases from J; junction bases left unmatched: 13. This CDR3 has 14 residues.